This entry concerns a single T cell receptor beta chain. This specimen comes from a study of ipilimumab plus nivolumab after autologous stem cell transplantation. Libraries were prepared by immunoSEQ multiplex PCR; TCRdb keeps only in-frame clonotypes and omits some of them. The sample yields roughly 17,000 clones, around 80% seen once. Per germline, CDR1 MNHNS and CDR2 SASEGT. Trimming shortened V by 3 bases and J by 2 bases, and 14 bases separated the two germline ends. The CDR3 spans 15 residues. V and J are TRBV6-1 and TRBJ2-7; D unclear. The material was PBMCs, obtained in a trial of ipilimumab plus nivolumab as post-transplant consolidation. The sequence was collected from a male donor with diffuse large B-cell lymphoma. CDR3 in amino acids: CASSDTFAGAYEQYF. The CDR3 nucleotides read TGTGCCAGCAGTGATACCTTCGCCGGTGCCTACGAGCAGTACTTC.